This TCR beta chain was identified in a study of T cells after yellow fever vaccination. Study-wide points: Reappearance after the booster was seen for most primary-vaccination clones, at 95% to 96% CD4 and 88% CD8.

This clonotype has at least ten counts. Its cognate antigen is unknown. Using its own MiXCR run on the 5' RACE reads, TCRdb lists one record per CDR3 protein. Among 230,000 or so distinct CDR3 sequences listed, 3.6% were seen once. This material consisted of PBMCs, taken 15 days after the yellow fever booster vaccination. The sequence came from a man younger than 30 who received the YFV17D yellow fever vaccine.

The CDR3 nucleotides read TGTGCCAGCAGTGAATTCGGGACAGGCAATTCACCCCTCCACTTT. Translated, it gives CASSEFGTGNSPLHF. This chain connects TRBV25-1 to TRBJ1-6; 8 nucleotides match TRBD1. Germline assignment: CDR1 MGHDK and CDR2 SYGVNS. CDR3 length: 15 residues. The J segment lost 7 bases and the V segment lost 1 base, leaving 3 bases of the junction unmatched.